Presented here are 27 T cell receptor beta chains from one specimen sequenced in a study of T cell repertoires in cytomegalovirus infection. MiXCR, run by TCRdb on the reads, gives a single entry per CDR3 protein. The sample yields nearly 450,000 distinct CDR3 sequences, roughly 30% seen once. The specimen sequenced was PBMCs. These TCRs come from a human donor in good health (CMV status not recorded). Some clones in this sample may be carry-over from other donors' samples.

The rearrangement links TRBV19 to TRBJ1-1; D not certain. From germline, CDR1 is LNHDA and CDR2 SQIVND (reference sequence). The CDR3 contains 14 residues. V lost 5 bases to trimming and J lost 1 base, with 11 bases between them. The CDR3 sequence: CASSFGRTNTEAFF. The CDR3 bases are TGTGCCAGTAGTTTCGGACGGACGAACACTGAAGCTTTCTTT.

Comments on this clonotype: The germline gene is not matched at one end of the junction; a read error may be the cause. The J gene is TRBJ2-6, the V gene TRBV5-1, with D perhaps being TRBD1 or TRBD2 (5 bases each). The germline gives CDR1 SGHRS, CDR2 YFSETQ. The CDR3 covers 19 residues. The CDR3 DNA follows: TGCGCCAGCAGCTCGGGGCAACAGCCCCTAAGAGCTGGGGCCAACGACCTGACTTTC. Its protein is CASSSGQQPLRAGANDLTF.

V and J are TRBV27 and TRBJ1-5; 8 bases map to TRBD1. Per the germline V gene, CDR1 is MNHEY and CDR2 is SMNVEV (reference sequence). J lost 2 bases, V lost 6 bases, and 9 bases had no gene match. The CDR3 has 16 amino acids. The CDR3 protein is CASSRGLTGGNQPQHF. The CDR3 DNA reads as TGTGCCAGCAGCCGGGGCCTGACAGGGGGCAATCAGCCCCAGCATTTT.

This chain uses TRBV20-1 with TRBJ1-2; 9 bases are a match to TRBD1. The CDR3 is 12 amino acids. CDR1 is DFQATT and CDR2 is SNEGSKA in the germline V gene (reference sequence). V shed 6 bases and J 8 bases; nucleotides not matched to a gene: 7. In nucleotides, the CDR3 is TGCAGTGCAAGGGGACAGGGCGACGGCTACACCTTC. Its translation is CSARGQGDGYTF.

The chain has TRBV18 and TRBJ1-3; D is undetermined. The V gene lost 3 bases and the J gene lost 7 bases, with 10 bases spanning the gap. The germline V gene encodes CDR1 KGHSH and CDR2 LQKENI. The CDR3 extends over 13 amino acids. The chain's CDR3 is CASSPYLENTIYF. The CDR3 region has the DNA TGTGCCAGCTCACCTTACCTGGAGAACACCATATATTTT.

This sequence joins TRBV18 and TRBJ2-7, with D perhaps TRBD1 (6 bases). CDR1 and CDR2 from the germline V gene are KGHSH and LQKENI. Trimming took off 3 bases at V and 6 bases at J, with 12 bases between the two ends. The CDR3 has 13 amino acids. CDR3 nucleotide sequence: TGTGCCAGCTCACCGGGGCAGGGGCTCGAGCAGTACTTC. This codes for CASSPGQGLEQYF. Using reference TRBV18 and TRBJ2-7 for the parts outside the CDR3, the full variable domain is NAGVMQNPRHLVRRRGQEARLRCSPMKGHSHVYWYRQLPEEGLKFMVYLQKENIIDESGMPKERFSAEFPKEGPSILRIQQVVRGDSAAYFCASSPGQGLEQYFGPGTRLTVT.

This clonotype showed up many times. The rearrangement links TRBV5-6 to TRBJ2-5; 8 bases are shared with TRBD2. Germline trimming cut 3 bases from V and 5 bases from J; bases unmatched to any gene: 15. This CDR3 has 17 residues. Per the germline V gene, CDR1 is SGHDT and CDR2 is YYEEEE. As DNA, the CDR3 is TGTGCCAGCAGCTCAAAGGGGCGGGGGGCGCTGGGGGAGACCCAGTACTTC. Residues: CASSSKGRGALGETQYF.

This clonotype has ten or more counts. The rearrangement uses TRBV7-6 and TRBJ1-5; D unclear. V gave up 1 base and J gave up 6 bases, with 7 bases separating them. The CDR3 consists of 13 residues. In germline, CDR1 is SGHVS, CDR2 FNYEAQ. CDR3 region: CASSLVEGQPQHF. As DNA, the CDR3 is TGTGCCAGCAGCTTAGTTGAGGGTCAGCCCCAGCATTTT.

This chain links TRBV7-2 with TRBJ1-4, with D hard to call. Trimming stripped 0 bases from V and 0 bases from J, with 8 bases between. Germline assignment: CDR1 SGHTA and CDR2 FQGNSA. CDR3 size: 16 residues. CDR3 region: CASSLADLATNEKLFF. The CDR3, as DNA: TGTGCCAGCAGCTTAGCAGACCTTGCAACTAATGAAAAACTGTTTTTT.

This clonotype came up many times. The chain uses TRBV19 and TRBJ1-1; D possibly corresponds to TRBD1 (5 bases). Germline CDR1 LNHDA, CDR2 SQIVND (reference sequence). The CDR3 totals 14 residues. Trimming pared 7 bases from V and 4 bases from J, leaving 16 bases between. CDR3 DNA sequence: TGTGCCAGTACCGAAGACCAGGGAAGCACTGAAGCTTTCTTT. Protein sequence: CASTEDQGSTEAFF.

This clonotype has at least ten counts. The V and J genes are TRBV7-9 and TRBJ1-1; D gene ambiguous. The V gene's germline CDR1 is SEHNR and CDR2 FQNEAQ (reference sequence). Trimming removed 6 bases at V and 5 bases at J, with 10 bases between. The CDR3 spans 12 residues. The CDR3 here is CASRKGGTEAFF. The CDR3 nucleotides are TGTGCCAGCAGAAAGGGAGGGACTGAAGCTTTCTTT.

This clonotype turned up a few times. CDR3 DNA sequence: TGTGCCAGCAGCCCCCCGGGGACCAACACTGAAGCTTTCTTT. Its translation: CASSPPGTNTEAFF. The chain links TRBV4-2 to TRBJ1-1, with D perhaps matching TRBD1 (5 bases). The CDR3 spans 14 residues. V lost 4 bases and J 2 bases, leaving 11 bases between the germline ends. Per germline, CDR1 LGHNA and CDR2 YNFKEQ.

For this clonotype: A much bigger clone sits one base away, suggesting this may be a read error. The CDR3 sequence is CAGTGTDAQYF. CDR3 DNA sequence: TGTGCCGGCACGGGCACAGATGCGCAGTATTTT. The chain employs TRBV7-9 and TRBJ2-3, with D uncertain. There are 11 residues in the CDR3. CDR1 is SEHNR, CDR2 FQNEAQ, per germline (reference sequence).

This clonotype came up many times. This sequence joins TRBV7-2 and TRBJ1-3; D ambiguous. V shed 1 base and J shed 0 bases, with 7 bases lying between them. This CDR3 has 15 residues. From germline, CDR1 is SGHTA and CDR2 FQGNSA. The DNA of the CDR3 is TGTGCCAGCAGCTTAGTGGGCAACTCTGGAAACACCATATATTTT. It translates to CASSLVGNSGNTIYF.

V usage is TRBV6-2 or TRBV6-3 and J usage is TRBJ1-1; 8 bases fit TRBD1. Germline assignment: CDR1 MNHEY and CDR2 SVGEGT. With 7 bases clipped from V and 4 bases from J, the junction kept 11 bases outside the gene matches. This CDR3 has 15 residues. This chain's CDR3 is CASTERTGRVTEAFF. The CDR3 nucleotides are TGTGCCAGCACTGAACGGACAGGGCGGGTCACTGAAGCTTTCTTT.

This clonotype was found many times. The chain is built from TRBV7-8 and TRBJ2-7; 8 bases match TRBD2. With 5 bases clipped from V and 11 bases from J, the junction kept 11 bases outside the gene matches. This CDR3 contains 13 residues. CDR1 and CDR2 from the germline V gene are SGHVS and FQNEAQ. CDR3 sequence (DNA): TGTGCCAGCAGCCAAACTACGGGACTAGTAAAGTACTTC. This encodes CASSQTTGLVKYF.

The V and J genes are TRBV12-3 or TRBV12-4 and TRBJ1-4; a weak D match, TRBD1 (6 bases). The length of the CDR3 is 16 residues. V was cut by 5 bases and J by 1 base, with 14 bases left in between. The CDR3 nucleotides read TGTGCCAGCAGTACCCGGGACATCAGAACTAATGAAAAACTGTTTTTT. Its protein product is CASSTRDIRTNEKLFF.

This clonotype was counted between two and nine times. The chain carries TRBV19 and TRBJ1-1; 8 bases agree with TRBD1. Germline V gives CDR1 LNHDA, CDR2 SQIVND (reference sequence). V trimming: 6 bases; J trimming: 4 bases; junction bases outside the gene matches: 10. This CDR3 has 15 amino acids. Here the CDR3 reads CASRANGQGATEAFF. The CDR3 nucleotides read TGTGCCAGTAGAGCCAACGGACAGGGTGCCACTGAAGCTTTCTTT.

Comment on this clonotype: A junction boundary mismatches the germline segment, possibly from a read error. This chain connects TRBV7-2 to TRBJ1-1; 8 bases match TRBD1. The CDR3 extends over 15 amino acids. Germline CDR1 reads SGHTA; CDR2 reads FQGNSA. CDR3: CASRLTWTGFAEAFF. In nucleotides, the CDR3 is TGTGCCAGCCGCTTAACCTGGACAGGGTTTGCTGAAGCTTTCTTT.

This clonotype was counted at least ten times. CDR3 nucleotide sequence: TGTGCCAGCAGCCATGGACTAGGGGCCTACAATGAGCAGTTCTTC. Translated, it gives CASSHGLGAYNEQFF. V is TRBV11-2 and J is TRBJ2-1; 7 bases line up with TRBD2. Trimming took 5 bases from V and 2 from J; bases not matched to a gene: 6. The CDR3 has 15 amino acids. CDR1 is SGHAT and CDR2 is FQNNGV in the germline V gene.

This clonotype was seen ten or more times. V and J are TRBV7-2 and TRBJ2-5; the D is unclear. Germline CDR1 and CDR2: SGHTA and FQGNSA. The CDR3 spans 15 residues. V was trimmed by 4 bases and J by 1 base, leaving 13 bases between them. CDR3 DNA: TGTGCCAGCAGCTCCCCCACGGGTCTCCAAGAGACCCAGTACTTC. This sequence encodes CASSSPTGLQETQYF. Full variable domain (remainder filled in from reference TRBV7-2 and TRBJ2-5): GAGVSQSPSNKVTEKGKDVELRCDPISGHTALYWYRQSLGQGLEFLIYFQGNSAPDKSGLPSDRFSAERTGGSVSTLTIQRTQQEDSAVYLCASSSPTGLQETQYFGPGTRLLVL.

On this clonotype: The germline gene is not matched at one end of the junction; a read error may be the cause. The chain couples TRBV19 to TRBJ2-3; D not certain. Germline CDR1 reads LNHDA; CDR2 reads SQIVND (reference sequence). CDR3 size: 14 residues. CDR3 loop: CASSIGRGFDTPYF. CDR3 DNA sequence: TGTGCCAGTAGTATAGGTCGTGGTTTCGATACGCCGTATTTT.

This clonotype was seen a handful of times. The genes are TRBV2 and TRBJ1-1; TRBD1 aligns across 10 bases. Losses at the gene ends were 5 bases for V and 8 bases for J; bases not matched to a gene: 5. CDR3 length equals 13 residues. Germline-derived CDR1 and CDR2 are SNHLY and FYNNEI. The CDR3 here is CASSRQGATEAFF. The CDR3, as DNA: TGTGCCAGCAGTCGACAGGGGGCAACCGAAGCTTTCTTT.

The sample holds a few counts of this clonotype. The chain couples TRBV7-2 to TRBJ1-1; no clear D. The CDR3 loop spans 18 amino acids. Trimming stripped 2 bases from V and 0 bases from J, with 19 bases between. Germline lookup yields CDR1 SGHTA and CDR2 FQGNSA. Written as DNA, the CDR3 is TGTGCCAGCAGCTTACTTAGCGGGAAGGTGCCCATGAACACTGAAGCTTTCTTT. Protein: CASSLLSGKVPMNTEAFF.

There are a few counts of this clonotype. The chain uses TRBV12-3 or TRBV12-4 and TRBJ1-2, with D possibly being TRBD1 (6 bases). Trimming shortened V by 1 base and J by 6 bases, and 18 bases separated the two germline ends. The CDR3 is 16 residues long. The CDR3 DNA reads TGTGCCAGCAGTTTAGGCAGGGGTTTCGTCCCGGATGGCTACACCTTC. Translated: CASSLGRGFVPDGYTF.

The chain couples TRBV5-1 to TRBJ2-2, with D tentatively TRBD1 (6 bases). V dropped 0 bases and J dropped 5 bases, with 14 bases sitting between them. Germline V gene data show CDR1 as SGHRS and CDR2 as YFSETQ. The CDR3 length is 16 residues. CDR3 in amino acids: CASSLDTGKRTGELFF. The CDR3 nucleotides read TGCGCCAGCAGCTTGGATACAGGGAAGAGGACCGGGGAGCTGTTTTTT.

Only a few counts were recorded for this clonotype. The chain joins TRBV20-1 to TRBJ1-1, with D uncertain. The ends were cut back, 5 bases at V and 1 base at J, with 11 bases in the middle. Germline CDR1 DFQATT, CDR2 SNEGSKA (reference sequence). The CDR3 extends over 13 amino acids. The CDR3 DNA reads TGCAGTGCTTGCCGGACGGGGAACACTGAAGCTTTCTTT. Protein sequence: CSACRTGNTEAFF.